The 5 T cell receptor beta chains in this list originate from one sample, sequenced in a study of blood T cells in healthy people across ages. It was with a sample-barcoded 5' primer and a J-beta primer mix that a second PCR of about 6 to 11 cycles was run. TCRdb reprocessed the 5' RACE reads via MiXCR and lists one record per CDR3 protein. Found here are 1.8 million or so distinct CDR3 sequences, 30% to 40% of them singletons; the top ten hold roughly 23%. Sequenced material: blood. The receptor set was obtained from a human donor in good health.

This clonotype has only a few counts. The V gene is TRBV12-3 or TRBV12-4, the J gene TRBJ2-5; D is perhaps TRBD1 (6 bases). The length of the CDR3 is 14 residues. V gave up 3 bases and J gave up 5 bases, with 13 bases separating them. This CDR3 is CASSFTGTMETQYF. The CDR3 DNA reads TGTGCCAGCAGTTTTACAGGGACGATGGAGACCCAGTACTTC.

This clonotype appeared many times. This chain connects TRBV7-2 to TRBJ2-7, with D uncertain. Germline values: CDR1 SGHTA, CDR2 FQGNSA. The CDR3 sequence is 13 residues long. V was clipped by 2 bases and J by 4 bases, with 9 bases between them. The CDR3 sequence: CASSLSPLYEQYF. The CDR3 nucleotides are TGTGCCAGCAGCTTAAGTCCCCTGTACGAGCAGTACTTC.

V is TRBV28 and J is TRBJ2-7; D is unresolved. The V gene lost 7 bases and the J gene lost 0 bases, with 13 bases spanning the gap. The CDR3 is 14 residues long. Germline-derived CDR1 and CDR2 are MDHEN and SYDVKM. CDR3 sequence (DNA): TGTGCCAGCACCCCGGATTCTCTCTCCTACGAGCAGTACTTC. It encodes CASTPDSLSYEQYF.

This rearrangement joins TRBV11-2 to TRBJ1-2, with D possibly TRBD1 on 5 matching bases. The V gene's germline CDR1 is SGHAT and CDR2 FQNNGV. Trimming took 5 bases from V and 5 from J, leaving 12 bases between them. The CDR3 length is 13 residues. CDR3 region: CASSVGRGYGYTF. In DNA form, the CDR3 reads TGTGCCAGCAGCGTGGGACGGGGATATGGCTACACCTTC. The whole variable domain, remainder taken from reference TRBV11-2 and TRBJ1-2, is EAGVAQSPRYKIIEKRQSVAFWCNPISGHATLYWYQQILGQGPKLLIQFQNNGVVDDSQLPKDRFSAERLKGVDSTLKIQPAKLEDSAVYLCASSVGRGYGYTFGSGTRLTVV.

This clonotype was seen a few times. The chain couples TRBV9 to TRBJ2-1; TRBD2 matches at 9 bases. CDR1 is SGDLS, CDR2 YYNGEE, per germline. The V and J ends lost 0 bases and 2 bases, in that order; junction bases with no gene match: 3. The CDR3 is 16 residues long. The CDR3 region is CASSVGSSGAYNEQFF. The CDR3 coding sequence is TGTGCCAGCAGCGTAGGTTCTAGCGGGGCCTACAATGAGCAGTTCTTC.